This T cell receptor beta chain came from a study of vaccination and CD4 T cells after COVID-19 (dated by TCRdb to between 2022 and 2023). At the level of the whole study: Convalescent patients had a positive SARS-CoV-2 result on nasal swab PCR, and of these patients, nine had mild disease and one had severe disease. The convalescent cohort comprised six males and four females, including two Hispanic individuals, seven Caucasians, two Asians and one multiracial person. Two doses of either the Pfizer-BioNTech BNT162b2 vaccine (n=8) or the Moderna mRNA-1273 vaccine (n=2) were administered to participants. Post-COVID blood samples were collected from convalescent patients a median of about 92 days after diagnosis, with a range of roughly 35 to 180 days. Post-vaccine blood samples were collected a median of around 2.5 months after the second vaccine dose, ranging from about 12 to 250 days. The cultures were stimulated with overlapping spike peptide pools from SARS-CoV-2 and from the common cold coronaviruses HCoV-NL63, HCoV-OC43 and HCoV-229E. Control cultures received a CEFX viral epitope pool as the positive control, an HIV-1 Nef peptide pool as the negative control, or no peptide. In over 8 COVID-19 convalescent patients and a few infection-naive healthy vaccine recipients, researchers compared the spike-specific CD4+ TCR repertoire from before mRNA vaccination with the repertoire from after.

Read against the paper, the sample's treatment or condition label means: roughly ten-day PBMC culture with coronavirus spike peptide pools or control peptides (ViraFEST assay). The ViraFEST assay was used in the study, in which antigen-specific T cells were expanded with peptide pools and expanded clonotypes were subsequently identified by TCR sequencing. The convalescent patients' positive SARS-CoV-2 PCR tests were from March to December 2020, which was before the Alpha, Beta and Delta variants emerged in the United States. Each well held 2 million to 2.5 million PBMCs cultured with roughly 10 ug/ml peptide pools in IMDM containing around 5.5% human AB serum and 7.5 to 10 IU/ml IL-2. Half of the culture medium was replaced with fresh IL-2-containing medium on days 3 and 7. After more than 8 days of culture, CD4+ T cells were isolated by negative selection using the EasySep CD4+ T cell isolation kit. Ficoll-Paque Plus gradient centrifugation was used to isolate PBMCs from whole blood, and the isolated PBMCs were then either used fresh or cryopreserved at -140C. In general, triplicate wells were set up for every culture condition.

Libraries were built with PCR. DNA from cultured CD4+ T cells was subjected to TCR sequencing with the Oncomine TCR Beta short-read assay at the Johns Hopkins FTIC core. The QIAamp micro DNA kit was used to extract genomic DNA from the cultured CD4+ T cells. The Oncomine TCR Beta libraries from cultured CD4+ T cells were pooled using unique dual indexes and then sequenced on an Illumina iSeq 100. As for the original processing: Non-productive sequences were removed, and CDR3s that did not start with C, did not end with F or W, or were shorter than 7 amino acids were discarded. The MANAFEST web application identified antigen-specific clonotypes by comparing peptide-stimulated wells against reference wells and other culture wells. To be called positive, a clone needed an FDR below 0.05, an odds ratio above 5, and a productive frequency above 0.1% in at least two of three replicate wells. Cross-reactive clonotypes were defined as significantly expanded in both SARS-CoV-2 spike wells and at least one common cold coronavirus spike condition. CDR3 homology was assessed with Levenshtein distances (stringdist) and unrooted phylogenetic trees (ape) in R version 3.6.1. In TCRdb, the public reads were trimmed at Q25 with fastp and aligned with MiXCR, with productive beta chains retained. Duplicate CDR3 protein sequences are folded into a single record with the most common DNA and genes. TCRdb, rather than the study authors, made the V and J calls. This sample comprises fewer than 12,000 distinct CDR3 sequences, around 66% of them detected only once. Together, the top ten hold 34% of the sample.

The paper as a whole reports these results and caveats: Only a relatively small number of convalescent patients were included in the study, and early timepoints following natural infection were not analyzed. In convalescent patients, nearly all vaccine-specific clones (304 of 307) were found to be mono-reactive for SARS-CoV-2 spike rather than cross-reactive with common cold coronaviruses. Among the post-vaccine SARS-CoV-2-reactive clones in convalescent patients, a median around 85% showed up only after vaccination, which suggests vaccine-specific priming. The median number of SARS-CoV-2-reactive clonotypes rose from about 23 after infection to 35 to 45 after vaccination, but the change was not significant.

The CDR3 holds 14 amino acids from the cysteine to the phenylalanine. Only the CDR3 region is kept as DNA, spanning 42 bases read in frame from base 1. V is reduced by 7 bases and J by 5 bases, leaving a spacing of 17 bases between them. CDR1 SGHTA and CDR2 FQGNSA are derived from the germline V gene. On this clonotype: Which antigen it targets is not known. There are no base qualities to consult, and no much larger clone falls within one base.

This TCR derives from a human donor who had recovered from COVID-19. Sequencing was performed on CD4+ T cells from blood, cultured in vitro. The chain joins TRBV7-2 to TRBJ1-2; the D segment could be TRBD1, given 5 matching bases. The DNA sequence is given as TGTGCCAGCACCCTCAAGGGGCTGGAATATGGCTACACCTTC. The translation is CASTLKGLEYGYTF.